This T cell receptor beta chain derives from a study of T cell responses to AZD1222 COVID-19 vaccine. The germline V gene has CDR1 SGHDT and CDR2 YYEEEE. CDR3 length: 15 residues. The germline V and J ends were trimmed by 1 base and 7 bases, with 14 bases remaining between them. The data were produced by immunoSEQ multiplex PCR, yet TCRdb's version contains in-frame clones alone and is incomplete. The sample lists around 150,000 clones; roughly nine tenths were seen once. Source: peripheral blood, taken 28 days after the second dose of the MenACWY control vaccine. This sequence joins TRBV5-6 and TRBJ1-4; possible D gene TRBD1, 5 bases. The receptor was isolated from an adult who received the MenACWY meningococcal vaccine as a control. The CDR3 nucleotides are TGTGCCAGCAGCTTGTGGCAGGGAGGGGCTGAAAAACTGTTTTTT. Amino acid sequence: CASSLWQGGAEKLFF.